Detailed here is one T cell receptor beta chain. This record comes from a study of blood T cell repertoires in COVID-19. Study as a whole: Samples taken during acute and convalescent COVID-19 were collected in the United States, Italy and Spain. The cDNA or gDNA used as material had been derived from T cells, B-cell-depleted T cells, or PBMCs.

Germline V gene sequence: CDR1 ENHRY, CDR2 SYGVKD. This CDR3 region has 15 residues. Deletions cut 5 bases from V and 3 bases from J, with 13 bases between. Measured with immunoSEQ multiplex PCR; TCRdb has only the in-frame clones, and not every one. The sample records 250,000 to 400,000 clones, more than 70% being singletons. Those enrolled in Seattle joined during active infection and were followed longitudinally afterward. The chain recombines TRBV10-3 with TRBJ2-2; D may be TRBD2 (6 bases). The source is a woman in her 30s with COVID-19, enrolled during active disease. Sequenced sample: peripheral blood. The CDR3 spells CAISPGTSDTGELFF. The CDR3, as DNA: TGTGCCATCAGTCCCGGGACTTCGGACACCGGGGAGCTGTTTTTT.